What follows is one T cell receptor (beta chain) and its context. Its target is not known. Each and every patient relapsed after autologous stem cell transplantation, and patients got differing brentuximab vedotin exposure. Researchers report purifying CD4+ T cells from thawed PBMCs by magnetic negative selection. Patients reached a best response of complete response, partial response or progressive disease. The source of the sample is a study of PD-1 blockade in classical Hodgkin lymphoma. The study's findings and limits: Patients with a complete response exhibited baseline diversity comparable to newly diagnosed patients. By C4D1, CD4+ diversity increased significantly, especially in complete responders. At baseline, newly diagnosed patients reportedly showed less TCR diversity than healthy donors.

Method: immunoSEQ multiplex PCR; TCRdb's copy keeps in-frame clones and lacks some. The top ten hold around 1% of the sample, which has a few thousand clones, roughly 90% seen once. CDR1 is SQVTM, CDR2 ANQGSEA, per germline. V was clipped by 1 base and J by 7 bases, with 13 bases between them. This CDR3 has 13 residues. The specimen comprised CD4+ T cells from blood, sampled at baseline. The TCR sequence derives from a human donor with classical Hodgkin lymphoma. The chain joins TRBV29-1 to TRBJ1-2, with D possibly matching TRBD1 (6 bases). The CDR3 loop is CSVEVWGAAGYTF. CDR3 sequence (DNA): TGCAGCGTTGAAGTCTGGGGGGCTGCTGGCTACACCTTC.